This TCR beta chain stems from a study of blood T cell repertoires in COVID-19. Study context: Sources were T cells, B-cell-depleted T cells, or PBMCs; the material itself was cDNA or gDNA.

Original data processing: Reference gene primer amplification gave nucleated cell count estimates. The method was immunoSEQ multiplex PCR; TCRdb's version includes in-frame clones alone and lacks a portion of them. The DNA gave D and trimming, while V, J and clone size come from that table. The data show 80,000 or so clones, over 75% seen once. This CDR3 region has 16 residues. The ends were cut back, 1 base at V and 0 bases at J, with 10 bases in the middle. The germline V gene encodes CDR1 MNHNY and CDR2 SVGAGI (reference sequence). Sequenced: peripheral blood. The receptor was isolated from an elderly man with acute or convalescent COVID-19. The chain has TRBV6-6 and TRBJ1-3; D is undetermined. CDR3 sequence reads: CASSYLAESSGNTIYF. Written as DNA, the CDR3 is TGTGCCAGCAGTTACTTGGCGGAGAGCTCTGGAAACACCATATATTTT.